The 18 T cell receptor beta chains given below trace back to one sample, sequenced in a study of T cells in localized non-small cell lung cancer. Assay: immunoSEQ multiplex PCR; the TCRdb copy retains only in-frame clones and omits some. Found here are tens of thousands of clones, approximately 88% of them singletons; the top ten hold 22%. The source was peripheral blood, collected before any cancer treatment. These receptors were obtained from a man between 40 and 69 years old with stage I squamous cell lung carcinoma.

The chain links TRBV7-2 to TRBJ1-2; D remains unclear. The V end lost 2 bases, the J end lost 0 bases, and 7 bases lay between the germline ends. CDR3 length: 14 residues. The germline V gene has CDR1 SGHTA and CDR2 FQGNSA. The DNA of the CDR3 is TGTGCCAGCAGCTTATCGCGACCTAACTATGGCTACACCTTC. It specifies CASSLSRPNYGYTF.

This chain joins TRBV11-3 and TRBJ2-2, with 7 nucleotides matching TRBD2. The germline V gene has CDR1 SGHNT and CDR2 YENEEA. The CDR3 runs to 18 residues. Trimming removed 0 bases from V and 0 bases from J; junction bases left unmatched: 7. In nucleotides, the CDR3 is TGTGCCAGCAGCTTAGAAGCTAGCGGCTCCCCGAACACCGGGGAGCTGTTTTTT. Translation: CASSLEASGSPNTGELFF.

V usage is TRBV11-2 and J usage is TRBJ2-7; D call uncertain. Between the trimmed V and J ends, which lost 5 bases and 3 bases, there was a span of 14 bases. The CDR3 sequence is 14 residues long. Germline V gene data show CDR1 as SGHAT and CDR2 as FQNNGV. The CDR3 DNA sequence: TGTGCCAGCAGCCTCTACGACCGTTACTACGAGCAGTACTTC. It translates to CASSLYDRYYEQYF.

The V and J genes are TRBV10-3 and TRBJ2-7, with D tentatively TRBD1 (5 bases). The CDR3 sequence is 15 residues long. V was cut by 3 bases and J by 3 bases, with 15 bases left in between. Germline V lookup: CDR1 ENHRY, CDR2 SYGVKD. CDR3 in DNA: TGTGCCATCAGTGATCCGGCTATAGGGGACTACGAGCAGTACTTC. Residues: CAISDPAIGDYEQYF.

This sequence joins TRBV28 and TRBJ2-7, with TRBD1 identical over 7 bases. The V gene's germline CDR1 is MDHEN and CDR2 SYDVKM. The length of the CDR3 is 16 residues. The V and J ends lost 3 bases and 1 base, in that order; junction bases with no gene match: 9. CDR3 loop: CASSLAPGQPSYEQYF. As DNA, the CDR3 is TGTGCCAGCAGTTTGGCGCCGGGACAGCCATCCTACGAGCAGTACTTC.

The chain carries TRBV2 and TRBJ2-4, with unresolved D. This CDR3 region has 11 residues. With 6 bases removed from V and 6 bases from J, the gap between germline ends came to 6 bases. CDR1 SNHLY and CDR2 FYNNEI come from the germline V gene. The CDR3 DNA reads TGTGCCAGCAGGGATATAAACATTCAGTACTTC. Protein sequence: CASRDINIQYF.

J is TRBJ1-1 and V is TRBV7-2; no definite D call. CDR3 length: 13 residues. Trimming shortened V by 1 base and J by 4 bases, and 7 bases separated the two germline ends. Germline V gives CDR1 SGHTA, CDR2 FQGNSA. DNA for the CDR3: TGTGCCAGCAGCTTAGAAGGCTTCACTGAAGCTTTCTTT. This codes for CASSLEGFTEAFF.

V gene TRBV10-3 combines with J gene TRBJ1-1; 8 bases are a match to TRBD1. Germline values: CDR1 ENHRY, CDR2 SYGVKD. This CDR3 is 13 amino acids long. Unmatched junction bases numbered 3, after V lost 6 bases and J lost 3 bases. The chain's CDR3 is CAIRPTGDTEAFF. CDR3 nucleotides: TGTGCCATCAGACCGACAGGGGACACTGAAGCTTTCTTT.

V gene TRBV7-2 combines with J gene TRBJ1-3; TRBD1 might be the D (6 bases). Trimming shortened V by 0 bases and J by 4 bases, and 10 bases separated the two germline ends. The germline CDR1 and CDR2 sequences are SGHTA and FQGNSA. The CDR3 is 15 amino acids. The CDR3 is CASSLAGQPGNTIYF. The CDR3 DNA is TGTGCCAGCAGCTTAGCTGGACAGCCCGGAAACACCATATATTTT.

The CDR3, as DNA: TGTGCCAGCAGTTACCCTGGAGGGCAAGCTTTCTTT. This gives the protein CASSYPGGQAFF. This chain connects TRBV6-5 to TRBJ1-1; D is unresolved. Germline V gene data show CDR1 as MNHEY and CDR2 as SVGAGI. V lost 2 bases and J 9 bases, leaving 10 bases between the germline ends. The CDR3 extends over 12 amino acids.

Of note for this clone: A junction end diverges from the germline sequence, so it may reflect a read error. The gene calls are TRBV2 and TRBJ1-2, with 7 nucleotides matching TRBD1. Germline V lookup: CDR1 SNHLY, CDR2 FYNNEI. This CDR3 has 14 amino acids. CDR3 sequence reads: CASRTGQPNAPRHF. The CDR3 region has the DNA TGTGCCAGCAGGACGGGACAGCCAAATGCACCCAGACACTTC.

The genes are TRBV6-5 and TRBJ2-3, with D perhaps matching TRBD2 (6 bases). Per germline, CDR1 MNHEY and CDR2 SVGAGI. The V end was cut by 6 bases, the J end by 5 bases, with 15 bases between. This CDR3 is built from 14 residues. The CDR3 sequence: CASRSLAAGDTQYF. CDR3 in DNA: TGTGCCAGCAGATCGCTAGCAGCGGGAGATACGCAGTATTTT.

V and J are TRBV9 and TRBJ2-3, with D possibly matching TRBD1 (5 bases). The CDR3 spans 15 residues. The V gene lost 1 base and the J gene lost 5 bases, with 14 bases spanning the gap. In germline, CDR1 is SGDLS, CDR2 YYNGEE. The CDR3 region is CASSVRMGRGDTQYF. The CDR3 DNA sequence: TGTGCCAGCAGCGTAAGGATGGGGCGTGGAGATACGCAGTATTTT.

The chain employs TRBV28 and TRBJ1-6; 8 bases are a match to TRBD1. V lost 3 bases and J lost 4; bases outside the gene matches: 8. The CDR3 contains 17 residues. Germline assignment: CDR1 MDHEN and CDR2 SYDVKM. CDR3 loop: CASSFGQGIGYNSPLHF. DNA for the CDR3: TGTGCCAGCAGTTTCGGACAGGGAATAGGGTATAATTCACCCCTCCACTTT.

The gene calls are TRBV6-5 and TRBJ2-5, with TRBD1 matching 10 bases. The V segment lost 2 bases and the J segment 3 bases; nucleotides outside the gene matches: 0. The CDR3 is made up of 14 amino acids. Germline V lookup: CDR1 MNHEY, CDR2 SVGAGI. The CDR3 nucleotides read TGTGCCAGCAGTTACGGGACAGGGGAAGAGACCCAGTACTTC. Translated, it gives CASSYGTGEETQYF.

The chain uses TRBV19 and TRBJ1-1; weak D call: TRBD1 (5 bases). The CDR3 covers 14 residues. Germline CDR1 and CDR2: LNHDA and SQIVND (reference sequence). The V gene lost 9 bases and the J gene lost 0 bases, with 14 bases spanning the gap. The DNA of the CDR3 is TGTGCCAGCCTTCAGGGAAGTTTGAACACTGAAGCTTTCTTT. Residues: CASLQGSLNTEAFF.

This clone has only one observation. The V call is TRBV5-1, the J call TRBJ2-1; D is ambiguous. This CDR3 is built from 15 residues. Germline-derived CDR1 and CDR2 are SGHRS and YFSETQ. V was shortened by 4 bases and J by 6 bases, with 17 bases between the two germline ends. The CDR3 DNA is TGCGCCAGCAGCGTATACGCCGACTCGACCAATGAGCAGTTCTTC. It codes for CASSVYADSTNEQFF.

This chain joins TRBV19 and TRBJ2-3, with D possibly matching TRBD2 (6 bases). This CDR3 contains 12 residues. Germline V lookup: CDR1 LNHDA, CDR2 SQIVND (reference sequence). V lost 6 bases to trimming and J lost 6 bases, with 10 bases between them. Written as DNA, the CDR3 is TGTGCCAGTAGAAAAGCGGGCGATACGCAGTATTTT. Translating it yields CASRKAGDTQYF.